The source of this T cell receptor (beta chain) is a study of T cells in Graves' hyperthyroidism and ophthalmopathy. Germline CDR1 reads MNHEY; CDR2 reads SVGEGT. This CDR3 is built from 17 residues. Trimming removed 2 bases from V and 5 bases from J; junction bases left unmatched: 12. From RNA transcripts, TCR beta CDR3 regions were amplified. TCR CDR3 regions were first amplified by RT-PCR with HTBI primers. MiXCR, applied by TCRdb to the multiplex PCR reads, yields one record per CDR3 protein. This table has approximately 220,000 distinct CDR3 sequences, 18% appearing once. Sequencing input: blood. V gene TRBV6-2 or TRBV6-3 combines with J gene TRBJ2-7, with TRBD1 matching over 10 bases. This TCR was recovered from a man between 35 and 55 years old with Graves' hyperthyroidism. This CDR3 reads CASSYRNPGTGANEQYF. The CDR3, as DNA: TGTGCCAGCAGTTACCGTAACCCCGGGACAGGGGCCAACGAGCAGTACTTC.